The following is a TCR beta chain sequence with its context. Its matching antigen is unknown. This entry is derived from a study of radiotherapy plus CTLA-4 blockade in lung cancer. In the study overall: Objective response rate was 18%; disease control rate, under 35%. Whole-study results and caveats: Early clone dynamics of blood T cells, plus interferon-beta, reportedly predicted response best.

The table came from immunoSEQ multiplex PCR; TCRdb's copy has only in-frame clones and leaves some out. The sample has under 45,000 clones; approximately 79% are singletons. Trimming took 3 bases from V and 0 from J, leaving 5 bases between them. The CDR3 extends over 14 amino acids. Germline CDR1 and CDR2: LNHDA and SQIVND (reference sequence). The origin of this receptor is a human donor with non-small cell lung cancer that progressed on radiotherapy plus ipilimumab. The input for sequencing was peripheral blood, taken from a patient treated with radiotherapy plus ipilimumab. This sequence joins TRBV19 and TRBJ2-2; D is undetermined. The CDR3 reads CASSIVTNTGELFF. CDR3 DNA: TGTGCCAGTAGTATTGTAACGAACACCGGGGAGCTGTTTTTT.